The 15 T cell receptor beta chains below all came from one sample that was sequenced in a study of CD8 T cells in Susac syndrome. When the RNA was reverse transcribed, random hexamers were used with an input of roughly 0.45 to 1 ug. MiXCR, applied by TCRdb to the immunoSEQ multiplex PCR reads, yields one record per CDR3 protein. The table lists some 260,000 distinct CDR3 sequences, around 93% of them singletons, with about 0.07% in the top ten. The specimen was CD4+ T cells from PBMCs. All receptors derive from a human donor with multiple sclerosis.

V gene TRBV9 combines with J gene TRBJ1-1; 7 nucleotides align to TRBD1. V gave up 4 bases and J gave up 3 bases; unmatched junction bases: 6. The CDR3 spans 14 residues. CDR1 SGDLS and CDR2 YYNGEE come from the germline V gene. The CDR3 region has the DNA TGTGCCAGCAGCCCACGGAGGGGGCACACTGAAGCTTTCTTT. It yields the protein CASSPRRGHTEAFF.

The chain links TRBV2 to TRBJ1-1, with a weak D call TRBD1 (6 bases). Germline V lookup: CDR1 SNHLY, CDR2 FYNNEI. V lost 8 bases and J lost 5, with 12 bases in between. The CDR3 has 12 amino acids. This chain's CDR3 is CASAVQGTEAFF. The CDR3 region has the DNA TGTGCCAGCGCGGTCCAGGGGACTGAAGCTTTCTTT.

The rearrangement uses TRBV30 and TRBJ2-1, with TRBD2 matching 11 bases. V lost 0 bases and J lost 9; bases outside the gene matches: 4. CDR1 is GTSNPN and CDR2 is SVGIG in the germline V gene (reference sequence). The CDR3 is 14 amino acids. CDR3 sequence reads: CAWSVVTSGGEQFF. The CDR3 nucleotides are TGTGCCTGGAGTGTGGTTACTAGCGGGGGTGAGCAGTTCTTC.

V and J are TRBV5-1 and TRBJ2-1, with 10 positions matching TRBD1. Losses at the gene ends were 3 bases for V and 4 bases for J; bases not matched to a gene: 7. CDR3 length: 16 residues. Germline lookup yields CDR1 SGHRS and CDR2 YFSETQ. CDR3 coding DNA: TGCGCCAGCAGCTCGGAACCGGGACAGGGGTACAATGAGCAGTTCTTC. Its protein is CASSSEPGQGYNEQFF.

This chain uses TRBV19 with TRBJ1-5; D is unclear. Germline values: CDR1 LNHDA, CDR2 SQIVND (reference sequence). The CDR3 is 16 amino acids. Trimming took off 2 bases at V and 0 bases at J, with 11 bases between the two ends. Written as DNA, the CDR3 is TGTGCCAGTAGTATATCTTCCGTGGTTAGCAATCAGCCCCAGCATTTT. This encodes CASSISSVVSNQPQHF.

This chain uses TRBV15 with TRBJ1-1; 9 nucleotides align to TRBD1. The CDR3 covers 16 residues. Looked up from germline, CDR1 is LNHNV and CDR2 is YYDKDF (reference sequence). With V trimmed by 2 bases and J by 4 bases, 8 bases remained unmatched. The CDR3 loop reads CATSRFSGTGSTEAFF. In DNA, the CDR3 is TGTGCCACCAGCAGATTCTCCGGGACAGGGTCCACTGAAGCTTTCTTT.

This chain joins TRBV20-1 and TRBJ2-1, with 11 bases identical to TRBD2. The CDR3 is 16 residues long. Germline loops: CDR1 DFQATT, CDR2 SNEGSKA (reference sequence). The ends lost 6 bases at V and 8 bases at J; junction bases unmatched: 15. CDR3 region: CSAPGLAALRGDEQFF. Here the CDR3 DNA reads TGCAGTGCACCGGGACTAGCGGCACTAAGGGGCGATGAGCAGTTCTTC.

The rearrangement uses TRBV29-1 and TRBJ2-3; either TRBD1 or TRBD2 may fit D (5 bases each). Germline loops: CDR1 SQVTM, CDR2 ANQGSEA. There are 14 residues in the CDR3. V was cut by 6 bases and J by 10 bases, with 23 bases left in between. The CDR3 region is CSVTQRGPALPQYF. The CDR3 DNA is TGCAGCGTAACCCAAAGGGGACCCGCCCTCCCGCAGTATTTT.

The chain employs TRBV27 and TRBJ2-2, with 8 positions matching TRBD1. Germline CDR1 MNHEY, CDR2 SMNVEV (reference sequence). This CDR3 is 15 amino acids long. Trimming took 3 bases from V and 3 from J; bases not matched to a gene: 3. The chain's CDR3 is CASSLDRADTGELFF. The CDR3 DNA sequence: TGTGCCAGCAGTTTGGACAGGGCGGACACCGGGGAGCTGTTTTTT.

The rearrangement links TRBV11-2 to TRBJ1-3; D unresolved. Looked up from germline, CDR1 is SGHAT and CDR2 is FQNNGV. Trimming stripped 5 bases from V and 5 bases from J, with 10 bases between. The CDR3 contains 13 residues. The CDR3 DNA sequence: TGTGCCAGCAGCCCATCCAGTCGAAACACCATATATTTT. Its protein is CASSPSSRNTIYF.

The chain is built from TRBV20-1 and TRBJ2-2; 8 bases agree with TRBD1. Trimming cost V 5 bases and J 5 bases; bases outside gene matches: 4. The germline CDR1 and CDR2 sequences are DFQATT and SNEGSKA (reference sequence). This CDR3 comprises 13 residues. CDR3 nucleotide sequence: TGCAGTGCTCAGGGACAGGCGACCGGGGAGCTGTTTTTT. Translation gives CSAQGQATGELFF.

V is TRBV6-6 and J is TRBJ1-5; 10 bases agree with TRBD1. The CDR3 loop spans 16 amino acids. V shed 2 bases and J 3 bases; nucleotides not matched to a gene: 4. Germline CDR1 reads MNHNY; CDR2 reads SVGAGI (reference sequence). The CDR3 DNA reads as TGTGCCAGCAGTTACGGGGGGACAGGGGCCAATCAGCCCCAGCATTTT. Protein sequence: CASSYGGTGANQPQHF.

The chain is built from TRBV20-1 and TRBJ1-3; no clear D. The V gene lost 0 bases and the J gene lost 0 bases, with 21 bases spanning the gap. This CDR3 spans 19 amino acids. The germline V gene has CDR1 DFQATT and CDR2 SNEGSKA (reference sequence). The CDR3 loop reads CSARDITRAPSSSGNTIYF. The DNA for the CDR3 is TGCAGTGCTAGAGATATTACGCGGGCGCCGTCGAGCTCTGGAAACACCATATATTTT.

The rearrangement joins TRBV5-1 to TRBJ2-7, with a possible D match to TRBD1 (5 bases). Trimming cost V 0 bases and J 4 bases, with 8 bases left between them. The CDR3 is 13 residues long. CDR1 and CDR2 from the germline V gene are SGHRS and YFSETQ. The CDR3 DNA is TGCGCCAGCAGCTTGGAGAAGGGGTACGAGCAGTACGTC. It is translated as CASSLEKGYEQYV.

This clonotype was recorded only once. The chain combines TRBV20-1 with TRBJ2-1, with 9 nucleotides matching TRBD2. The length of the CDR3 is 14 residues. Germline V lookup: CDR1 DFQATT, CDR2 SNEGSKA (reference sequence). The V gene end was trimmed by 6 bases and the J gene end by 7 bases; junction bases not matched to a gene: 10. This chain's CDR3 is CSAVPSGIVNEQFF. The CDR3 bases are TGCAGTGCCGTCCCTAGCGGGATAGTGAATGAGCAGTTCTTC.